This T cell receptor beta chain was retrieved from a study of T cells in tuberculosis. Across the whole study: IGRA-negative adolescents, IGRA-positive adolescents with latent tuberculosis and adults with active tuberculosis formed this South African cohort.

In germline, CDR1 is SNHLY, CDR2 FYNNEI. There are 14 residues in the CDR3. V was cut by 9 bases and J by 5 bases, with 19 bases left in between. Clones were sequenced by immunoSEQ multiplex PCR, and TCRdb holds only the in-frame ones, with some missing. The table includes around 32,000 clones, approximately 95% detected once. This chain links TRBV2 with TRBJ2-5, with D possibly matching TRBD1 (6 bases). The sequenced sample consisted of PBMCs. The origin of this receptor is a donor aged 10-30 years with latent tuberculosis or without tuberculosis infection. The CDR3 DNA reads TGTGCCAGTACGGAGACCAGGGGTGGGGAGACCCAGTACTTC. Protein: CASTETRGGETQYF.